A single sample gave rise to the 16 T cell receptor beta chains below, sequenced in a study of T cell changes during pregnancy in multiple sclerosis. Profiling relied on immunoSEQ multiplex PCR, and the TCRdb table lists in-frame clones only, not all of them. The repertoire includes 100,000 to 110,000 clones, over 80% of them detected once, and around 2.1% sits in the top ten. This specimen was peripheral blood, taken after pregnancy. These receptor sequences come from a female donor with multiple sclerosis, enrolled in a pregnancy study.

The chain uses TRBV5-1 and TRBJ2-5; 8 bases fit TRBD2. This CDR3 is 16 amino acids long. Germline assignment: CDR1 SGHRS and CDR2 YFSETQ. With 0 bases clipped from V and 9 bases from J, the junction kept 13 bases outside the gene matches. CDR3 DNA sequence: TGCGCCAGCAGCTTGGTTGCGGGACTAGGGGTTAAGGCCCAGTACTTC. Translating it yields CASSLVAGLGVKAQYF.

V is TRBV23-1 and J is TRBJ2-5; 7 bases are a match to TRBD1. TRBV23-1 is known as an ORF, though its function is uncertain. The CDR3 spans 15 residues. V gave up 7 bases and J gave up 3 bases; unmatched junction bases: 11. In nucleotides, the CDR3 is TGCGCCAGCACCCCGGAAAGGCAGGGGGAAGAGACCCAGTACTTC. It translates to CASTPERQGEETQYF.

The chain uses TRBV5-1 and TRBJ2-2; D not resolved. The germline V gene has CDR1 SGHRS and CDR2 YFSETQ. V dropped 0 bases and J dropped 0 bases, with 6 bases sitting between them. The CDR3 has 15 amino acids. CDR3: CASSLGLANTGELFF. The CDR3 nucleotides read TGCGCCAGCAGCTTGGGACTGGCGAACACCGGGGAGCTGTTTTTT. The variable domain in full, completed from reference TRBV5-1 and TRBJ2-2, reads KAGVTQTPRYLIKTRGQQVTLSCSPISGHRSVSWYQQTPGQGLQFLFEYFSETQRNKGNFPGRFSGRQFSNSRSEMNVSTLELGDSALYLCASSLGLANTGELFFGEGSRLTVL.

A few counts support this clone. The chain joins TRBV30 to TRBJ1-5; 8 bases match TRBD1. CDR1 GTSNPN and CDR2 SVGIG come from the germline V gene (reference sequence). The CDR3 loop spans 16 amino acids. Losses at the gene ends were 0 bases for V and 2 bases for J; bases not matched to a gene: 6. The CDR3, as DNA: TGTGCCTGGAGTGTCAAAAAGACAGGGGGCAATCAGCCCCAGCATTTT. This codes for CAWSVKKTGGNQPQHF.

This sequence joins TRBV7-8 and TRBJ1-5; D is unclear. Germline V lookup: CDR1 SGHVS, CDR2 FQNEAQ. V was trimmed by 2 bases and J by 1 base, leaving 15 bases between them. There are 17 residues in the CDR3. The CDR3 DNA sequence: TGTGCCAGCAGCTTATCATCTTGGGCGAGAAGCAATCAGCCCCAGCATTTT. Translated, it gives CASSLSSWARSNQPQHF.

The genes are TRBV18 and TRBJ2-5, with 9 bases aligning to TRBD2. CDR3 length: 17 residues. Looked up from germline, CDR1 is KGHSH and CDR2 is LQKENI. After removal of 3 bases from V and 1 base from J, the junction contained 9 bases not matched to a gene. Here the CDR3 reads CASSPLAGPGGQETQYF. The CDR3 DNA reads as TGTGCCAGCTCACCTCTAGCGGGGCCCGGAGGCCAAGAGACCCAGTACTTC.

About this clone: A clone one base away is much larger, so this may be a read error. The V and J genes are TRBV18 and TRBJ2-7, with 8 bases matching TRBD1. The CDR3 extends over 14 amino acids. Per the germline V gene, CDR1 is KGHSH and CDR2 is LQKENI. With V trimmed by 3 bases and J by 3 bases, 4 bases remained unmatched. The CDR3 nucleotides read TGTGCCAGCTCACCCCCCGGACAGGGCTACGAGCAGTACTTC. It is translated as CASSPPGQGYEQYF.

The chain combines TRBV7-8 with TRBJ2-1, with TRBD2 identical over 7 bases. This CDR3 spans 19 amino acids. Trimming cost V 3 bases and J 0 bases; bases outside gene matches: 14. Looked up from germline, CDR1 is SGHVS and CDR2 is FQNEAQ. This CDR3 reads CASSFPGDGTTSSYNEQFF. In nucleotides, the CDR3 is TGTGCCAGCAGCTTCCCCGGTGATGGGACTACCTCCTCCTACAATGAGCAGTTCTTC. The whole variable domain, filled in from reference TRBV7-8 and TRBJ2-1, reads GAGVSQSPRYKVAKRGQDVALRCDPISGHVSLFWYQQALGQGPEFLTYFQNEAQLDKSGLPSDRFFAERPEGSVSTLKIQRTQQEDSAVYLCASSFPGDGTTSSYNEQFFGPGTRLTVL.

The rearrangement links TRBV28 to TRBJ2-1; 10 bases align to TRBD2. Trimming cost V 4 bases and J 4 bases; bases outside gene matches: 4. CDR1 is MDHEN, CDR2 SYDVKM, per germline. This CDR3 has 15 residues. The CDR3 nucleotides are TGTGCCAGCAGTTCTAGCGGGAGTTGGTACAATGAGCAGTTCTTC. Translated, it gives CASSSSGSWYNEQFF.

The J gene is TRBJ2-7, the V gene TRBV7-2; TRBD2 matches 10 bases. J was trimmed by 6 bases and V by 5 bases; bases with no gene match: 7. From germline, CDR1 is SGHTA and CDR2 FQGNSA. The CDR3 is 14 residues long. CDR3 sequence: CASSLKAGGGEQYF. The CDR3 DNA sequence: TGTGCCAGCAGCCTGAAAGCGGGAGGGGGCGAGCAGTACTTC.

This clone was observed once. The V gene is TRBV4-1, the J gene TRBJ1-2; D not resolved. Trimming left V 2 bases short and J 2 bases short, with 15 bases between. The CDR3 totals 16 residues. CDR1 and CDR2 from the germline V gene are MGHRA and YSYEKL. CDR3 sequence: CASSQPRAGGNYGYTF. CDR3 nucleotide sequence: TGCGCCAGCAGCCAACCGCGGGCAGGCGGAAACTATGGCTACACCTTC.

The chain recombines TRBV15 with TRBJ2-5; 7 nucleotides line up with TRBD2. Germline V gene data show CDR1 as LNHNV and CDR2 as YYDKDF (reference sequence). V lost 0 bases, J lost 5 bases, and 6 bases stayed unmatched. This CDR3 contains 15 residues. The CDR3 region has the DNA TGTGCCACCAGCAGAGACCCTAGCGGAAGGGAGACCCAGTACTTC. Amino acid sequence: CATSRDPSGRETQYF.

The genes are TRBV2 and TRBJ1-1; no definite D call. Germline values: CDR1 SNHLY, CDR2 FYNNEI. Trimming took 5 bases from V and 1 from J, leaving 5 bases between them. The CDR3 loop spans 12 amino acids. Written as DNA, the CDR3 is TGTGCCAGCAGTTCAGAGAACACTGAAGCTTTCTTT. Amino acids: CASSSENTEAFF.

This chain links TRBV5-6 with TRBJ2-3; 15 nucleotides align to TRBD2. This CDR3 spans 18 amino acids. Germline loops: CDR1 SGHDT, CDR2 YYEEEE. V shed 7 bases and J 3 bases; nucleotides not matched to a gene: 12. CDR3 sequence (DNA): TGTGCCAGCTCCGGACTAGCGGGAGGGCCGAGGGTGACAGATACGCAGTATTTT. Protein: CASSGLAGGPRVTDTQYF.

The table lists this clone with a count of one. CDR3 sequence: CASSLDSEETQYF. In DNA, the CDR3 is TGCGCCAGCAGCTTGGACAGTGAAGAGACCCAGTACTTC. The rearrangement links TRBV5-1 to TRBJ2-5; D remains unclear. Germline assignment: CDR1 SGHRS and CDR2 YFSETQ. The CDR3 contains 13 residues. V was shortened by 0 bases and J by 3 bases, with 6 bases between the two germline ends.

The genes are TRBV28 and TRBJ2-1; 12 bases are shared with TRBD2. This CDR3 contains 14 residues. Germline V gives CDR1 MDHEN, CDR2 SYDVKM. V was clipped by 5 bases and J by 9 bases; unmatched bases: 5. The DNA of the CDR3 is TGTGCCAGCAGTCTAGCGGGAGGGCCAAGTGAGCAGTTCTTC. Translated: CASSLAGGPSEQFF.